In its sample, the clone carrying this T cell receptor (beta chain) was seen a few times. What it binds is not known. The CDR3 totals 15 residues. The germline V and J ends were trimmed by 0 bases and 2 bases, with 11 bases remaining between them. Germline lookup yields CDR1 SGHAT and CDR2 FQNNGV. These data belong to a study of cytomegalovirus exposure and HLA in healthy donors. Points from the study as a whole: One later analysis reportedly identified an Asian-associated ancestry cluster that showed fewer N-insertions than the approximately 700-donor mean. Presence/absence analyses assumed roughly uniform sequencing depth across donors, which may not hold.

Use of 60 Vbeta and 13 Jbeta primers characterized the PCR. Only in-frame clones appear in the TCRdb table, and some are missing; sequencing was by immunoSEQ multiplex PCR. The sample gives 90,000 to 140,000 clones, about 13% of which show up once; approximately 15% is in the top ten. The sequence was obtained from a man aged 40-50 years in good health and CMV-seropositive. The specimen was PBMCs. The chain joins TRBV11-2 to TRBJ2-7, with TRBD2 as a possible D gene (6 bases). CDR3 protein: CASSLDPGLPYEQYF. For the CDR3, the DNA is TGTGCCAGCAGCTTAGATCCGGGACTTCCCTACGAGCAGTACTTC.